This T cell receptor beta chain is from a study of T cell repertoires in cytomegalovirus infection. On the study more broadly: Matching HLA type and CMV infection were both indicated by public TCR beta signatures.

TCRdb recomputed calls from the reads with MiXCR, one row per CDR3 protein. The table has about 180,000 distinct CDR3 sequences, roughly an eighth seen once; the top ten hold roughly a quarter. General study points: In two of eight donors, the top clonotype was HLA-C-restricted CMV-specific.

This clonotype was seen at least ten times. The target antigen is unknown. Germline loops: CDR1 SGHTA, CDR2 FQGNSA. The V and J ends lost 0 bases and 8 bases respectively, with 10 bases between them. The CDR3 contains 13 residues. Source material: PBMCs. This clonotype originated in a human donor in good health (CMV status not recorded). Some clones in this sample may be carry-over from other donors' samples. The chain joins TRBV7-2 to TRBJ1-1; unclear D gene. DNA of the CDR3: TGTGCCAGCAGCTTAGCAGCACGTAGAGAAGCTTTCTTT. Translated, it gives CASSLAARREAFF.